Following are 22 T cell receptor beta chains from one sample sequenced in a study of T cells in women clearing cervical HPV infection. Sequencing was performed with immunoSEQ multiplex PCR; in TCRdb, only in-frame clones are kept and a portion is missing. Its listing shows some 39,000 clones. Input material: blood buffy coat. The receptors stem from a woman aged 18-70 years with a cervical HPV16 infection that either progressed to CIN3+ or cleared (not recorded which).

With regard to this clone: The DNA ends 3 residues before the CDR3 does, and the rest of the CDR3 is filled in from the germline J gene. Distinct nucleotide sequences in the sample also encode this CDR3. V and J are TRBV20-1 and TRBJ1-1, with 7 positions matching TRBD1. This CDR3 has 12 residues. With 4 bases clipped from V and 2 bases from J, the junction kept 1 base outside the gene matches. Germline CDR1 reads DFQATT; CDR2 reads SNEGSKA (reference sequence). The covered CDR3 bases are TGCAGTGCTAAGGGGGCCAACACTGAA. This sequence encodes CSAKGANTE. The whole CDR3 region reads CSAKGANTEAFF.

Points on this clone: The read terminates 3 residues before the CDR3 end, so the remaining end is supplied by the germline J gene. V gene TRBV4-1 combines with J gene TRBJ1-2, with a possible D match to TRBD1 (6 bases). The CDR3 has 11 residues. Trimming left V 4 bases short and J 7 bases short, with 7 bases between. Germline V gives CDR1 MGHRA, CDR2 YSYEKL. The CDR3 sequence: CASSPGVGYTF. CDR3 DNA (partial): TGCGCCAGCAGCCCAGGGGTTGGC.

About this clone: The read stops 3 residues short of the end of the CDR3; the missing end is completed from the germline J gene. This chain joins TRBV7-3 and TRBJ1-2, with 9 bases matching TRBD1. V lost 5 bases to trimming and J lost 5 bases; unmatched junction nucleotides: 9. Germline CDR1 and CDR2: SGHTA and FQGTGA. The CDR3 length is 15 residues. The sequenced CDR3 bases are TGTGCCAGCAGCCTTGAGCCGGGACAGGGATATGGC. Translated: CASSLEPGQGYG. The whole CDR3 region reads CASSLEPGQGYGYTF.

About this clone itself: The read stops 3 residues short of the end of the CDR3; the missing end is completed from the germline J gene. The V gene is TRBV19, the J gene TRBJ1-4; the match to TRBD1 covers 12 bases. Germline V gene lookup returns CDR1 LNHDA and CDR2 SQIVND (reference sequence). This CDR3 region has 19 residues. V shed 4 bases and J 0 bases; nucleotides not matched to a gene: 9. The CDR3 sequence: CASSTDHGTGGPTNEKLFF. The DNA read from the CDR3 is TGTGCCAGTAGTACCGATCACGGGACAGGGGGCCCAACTAATGAAAAA. The variable domain in full, completed from reference TRBV19 and TRBJ1-4, reads DGGITQSPKYLFRKEGQNVTLSCEQNLNHDAMYWYRQDPGQGLRLIYYSQIVNDFQKGDIAEGYSVSREKKESFPLTVTSAQKNPTAFYLCASSTDHGTGGPTNEKLFFGSGTQLSVL.

A note on this clone: One junction end does not reproduce the germline sequence, and a read error may be involved. The read ends 3 residues early relative to the CDR3; the germline J gene fills the gap. The chain employs TRBV4-2 and TRBJ2-4; no reliable D call. This CDR3 is 15 amino acids long. The germline V gene has CDR1 LGHNA and CDR2 YNFKEQ. This CDR3 is CASSQVTGAKNIQYF. The CDR3 bases that were read are TGCGCCAGCAGCCAAGTGACCGGGGCCAAAAACATT.

As concerns this clone: The sequenced fragment ends 3 residues before the CDR3 boundary, so the rest is inferred from the germline J gene. The chain links TRBV19 to TRBJ2-7; TRBD2 matches 12 bases. Germline lookup yields CDR1 LNHDA and CDR2 SQIVND (reference sequence). The length of the CDR3 is 14 residues. V lost 3 bases, J lost 5 bases, and 2 bases stayed unmatched. The DNA read from the CDR3 is TGTGCCAGTAGTATGAGGACTAGCGGGGACGAG. Translating it yields CASSMRTSGDE. The CDR3 in its entirety is CASSMRTSGDEQYF.

In the case of this clone: With the read ending 3 residues before the CDR3 end, the germline J gene is used to fill in that end. The chain has TRBV20-1 and TRBJ1-4; weak D call: TRBD1 (6 bases). The CDR3 consists of 15 residues. V dropped 3 bases and J dropped 10 bases, with 21 bases sitting between them. Germline V CDR1 and CDR2: DFQATT, SNEGSKA (reference sequence). The CDR3 sequence: CSARNPQGISGKLFF. The sequenced part of the CDR3 DNA is TGCAGTGCTAGGAACCCACAGGGTATTAGTGGAAAA.

Comment on this clone: The CDR3 is cut off 3 residues early in the read; its end comes from the germline J gene. The chain recombines TRBV5-4 with TRBJ1-1; D is uncertain. The V gene lost 5 bases and the J gene lost 2 bases, with 10 bases spanning the gap. The CDR3 length is 13 residues. Germline V gives CDR1 SGHNT, CDR2 YYREEE (reference sequence). The part of the CDR3 DNA that was read is TGTGCCAGCAGTCCTGAGGCTAACACTGAA. Its translation: CASSPEANTE. Given in full, the CDR3 is CASSPEANTEAFF.

As regards this clone: Sequencing ends 3 residues short of the CDR3 end; the germline J gene provides the rest. V and J are TRBV30 and TRBJ1-3; tentatively, D is TRBD1 (6 bases). The V end was cut by 0 bases, the J end by 0 bases, with 12 bases between. The length of the CDR3 is 16 residues. CDR1 is GTSNPN and CDR2 is SVGIG in the germline V gene (reference sequence). This CDR3 reads CAWSVAGVPSGNTIYF. The covered CDR3 bases are TGTGCCTGGAGTGTAGCAGGGGTCCCCTCTGGAAACACC.

Worth noting for this clone: The DNA ends 3 residues before the CDR3 does, and the rest of the CDR3 is filled in from the germline J gene. The chain carries TRBV12-3 or TRBV12-4 and TRBJ2-7; tentatively, D is TRBD1 (6 bases). CDR3 length equals 15 residues. The V end lost 5 bases, the J end lost 3 bases, and 17 bases lay between the germline ends. The sequenced part of the CDR3 DNA is TGTGCCAGCAGTCCCAGAGGGGGAGAACGCTACGAG. Amino acid sequence: CASSPRGGERYE. The whole CDR3 protein reads CASSPRGGERYEQYF.

Points on this clone: The read terminates 3 residues before the CDR3 end, so the remaining end is supplied by the germline J gene. The genes are TRBV2 and TRBJ2-3; TRBD1 aligns across 10 bases. The CDR3 contains 14 residues. From germline, CDR1 is SNHLY and CDR2 FYNNEI. The ends lost 6 bases at V and 3 bases at J; junction bases unmatched: 3. The CDR3 reads CASRAGQGTDTQYF. The part of the CDR3 DNA that was read is TGTGCCAGCAGGGCGGGACAGGGGACAGATACG.

With respect to this clone: The read finishes 3 residues shy of the CDR3 end, and the germline J gene is used to complete it. The J gene is TRBJ2-2, the V gene TRBV5-1; 7 nucleotides line up with TRBD2. The CDR3 covers 15 residues. The germline gives CDR1 SGHRS, CDR2 YFSETQ. V lost 4 bases, J lost 0 bases, and 3 bases stayed unmatched. The DNA read from the CDR3 is TGCGCCAGCAGCCCAGGGACTACGAACACCGGGGAG. Translation gives CASSPGTTNTGE. The CDR3 as a whole reads CASSPGTTNTGELFF.

Notes on this clone: The CDR3 goes on 3 residues after the read ends, and that part is filled in from the germline J gene. The chain couples TRBV10-3 to TRBJ1-2; the D gene is possibly TRBD1 (5 bases). V dropped 10 bases and J dropped 5 bases, with 20 bases sitting between them. Per the germline V gene, CDR1 is ENHRY and CDR2 is SYGVKD. The CDR3 runs to 14 residues. CDR3 sequence reads: CATSERGDFYGYTF. CDR3 bases read: TGTGCCACCTCTGAGCGGGGGGACTTTTATGGC.

With regard to this clone: The sequenced fragment ends 3 residues before the CDR3 boundary, so the rest is inferred from the germline J gene. The chain recombines TRBV2 with TRBJ2-4; D might be TRBD2 (6 bases). With 6 bases removed from V and 6 bases from J, the gap between germline ends came to 9 bases. The CDR3 totals 12 residues. Germline values: CDR1 SNHLY, CDR2 FYNNEI. The part of the CDR3 DNA that was read is TGTGCCAGCAGGGACGGGGGAAACATT. It encodes CASRDGGNI. The CDR3 as a whole reads CASRDGGNIQYF.

Turning to this clone: Read sequence stops 3 residues before the CDR3 end, and the germline J gene provides the missing end. V gene TRBV19 combines with J gene TRBJ1-5, with D possibly being TRBD1 (5 bases). The V end was cut by 5 bases, the J end by 0 bases, with 8 bases between. The CDR3 extends over 14 amino acids. Per the germline V gene, CDR1 is LNHDA and CDR2 is SQIVND (reference sequence). Partial CDR3 DNA: TGTGCCAGTAGTTTGGGGCCTAGCAATCAGCCC. Protein sequence: CASSLGPSNQP. The full CDR3 is CASSLGPSNQPQHF.

Regarding this clone: The read ends 3 residues early relative to the CDR3; the germline J gene fills the gap. V usage is TRBV7-2 and J usage is TRBJ2-1; D perhaps matches TRBD1 (5 bases). V lost 2 bases to trimming and J lost 7 bases, with 12 bases between them. Germline-derived CDR1 and CDR2 are SGHTA and FQGNSA. This CDR3 contains 14 residues. This chain's CDR3 is CASSLNRKGNEQFF. CDR3 DNA, as far as it was read: TGTGCCAGCAGCTTAAATCGAAAGGGGAATGAG.

Concerning this clone: The CDR3 goes on 3 residues after the read ends, and that part is filled in from the germline J gene. The V gene is TRBV2, the J gene TRBJ2-5; D remains ambiguous. Germline CDR1 is SNHLY and CDR2 is FYNNEI. V shed 5 bases and J shed 5 bases, with 15 bases lying between them. The CDR3 contains 14 residues. CDR3 residues: CASSSPALRETQYF. CDR3 bases read: TGTGCCAGCAGTAGTCCCGCACTTCGGGAGACC.

Turning to this clone: The read finishes 3 residues shy of the CDR3 end, and the germline J gene is used to complete it. The gene calls are TRBV2 and TRBJ2-3; TRBD2 aligns across 10 bases. The CDR3 spans 14 residues. The germline CDR1 and CDR2 sequences are SNHLY and FYNNEI. V gave up 7 bases and J gave up 4 bases; unmatched junction bases: 5. The CDR3 sequence is CASTLAGVPDTQYF. The sequenced CDR3 bases are TGTGCCAGCACCCTAGCGGGAGTACCAGATACG.

Note on this clone: The sequence runs out 3 residues before the end of the CDR3; the remainder is reconstructed from the germline J gene. The rearrangement joins TRBV2 to TRBJ1-6, with D maybe TRBD1 (6 bases). The CDR3 totals 16 residues. V was cut by 5 bases and J by 2 bases, with 13 bases left in between. CDR1 and CDR2 from the germline V gene are SNHLY and FYNNEI. The CDR3 DNA, read in part, is TGTGCCAGCAGTACCCAGTCAGGGGCCTATAATTCACCC. Amino acid sequence: CASSTQSGAYNSP. The entire CDR3 protein is CASSTQSGAYNSPLHF.

Concerning this clone itself: The observed sequence ends 3 residues before the CDR3 terminus, with the missing tail filled in from the germline J gene. The rearrangement uses TRBV7-9 and TRBJ2-5; D is perhaps TRBD1 (6 bases). In germline, CDR1 is SEHNR, CDR2 FQNEAQ (reference sequence). CDR3 length: 12 residues. Trimming removed 9 bases from V and 0 bases from J, with 8 bases in between. Partial CDR3 DNA: TGTGCCAGTGAGGGGGACCAAGAGACC. Protein sequence: CASEGDQET. The entire CDR3 protein is CASEGDQETQYF.

For this clone: The read finishes 3 residues shy of the CDR3 end, and the germline J gene is used to complete it. The chain has TRBV2 and TRBJ2-3, with D possibly being TRBD2 (6 bases). CDR1 and CDR2 (germline): SNHLY, FYNNEI. CDR3 size: 14 residues. The covered CDR3 bases are TGTGCCAGCAGTGATTGGAGGGCCCAAGAGGCG. Its protein is CASSDWRAQEA. The full CDR3 protein reads CASSDWRAQEAQYF.

Concerning this clone itself: An end of the junction does not agree with germline; a read error may underlie this. CDR3 DNA, as far as it was read: TGCGCCAGCAGCCAAAAGCTAGCGGACCGCTCCTACGAG. This sequence encodes CASSQKLADRSYE. The full CDR3 reads CASSQKLADRSYEQYF. This sequence joins TRBV4-2 and TRBJ2-7, with 7 bases that match TRBD2. The CDR3 end lies 3 residues beyond the end of the read and is filled in from the germline J gene. The CDR3 totals 16 residues. Germline V lookup: CDR1 LGHNA, CDR2 YNFKEQ.